These T cell receptor beta chains were read from a single sample in a study of Graves' ophthalmopathy and Graves' hyperthyroidism. Using its own MiXCR run on the multiplex PCR reads, TCRdb lists one record per CDR3 protein. The sample has 150,000 or so distinct CDR3 sequences; about 40% are singletons. The sequencing input was peripheral blood. The receptors stem from a woman aged 40-49 years with Graves' ophthalmopathy. CDR3s include the opening cysteine and the closing phenylalanine or tryptophan. The D gene is left open where the match is weak. Clone size is stated in some rows and not others, as once, few, many or a class when expanded.

d_gene	v_gene	abundance	j_gene	CDR3aa	CDR3nt
.	TRBV5-1	many	TRBJ2-4	CASSLGTASRNIQYF	TGCGCCAGCAGCTTGGGGACAGCATCGAGAAACATTCAGTACTTC
.	TRBV20-1	many	TRBJ1-3	CSARPGSSGNTIYF	TGCAGTGCTAGGCCAGGGTCCTCTGGAAACACCATATATTTT
.	TRBV28	.	TRBJ1-1	CASNDPGGPTDTEAFF	TGTGCCAGCAACGATCCGGGGGGGCCGACGGACACTGAAGCTTTCTTT
.	TRBV12-3/TRBV12-4	.	TRBJ1-1	CASRPSNTEAFF	TGTGCCAGCAGGCCTTCCAACACTGAAGCTTTCTTT
TRBD1	TRBV7-8	.	TRBJ1-5	CASSLARTGLNSNQPQHF	TGTGCCAGCAGCTTAGCCCGGACAGGGTTGAATAGCAATCAGCCCCAGCATTTT
.	TRBV6-2/TRBV6-3	many	TRBJ1-1	CASSSSYTEAFF	TGTGCCAGCAGTTCGTCATACACTGAAGCTTTCTTT
TRBD1	TRBV2	many	TRBJ2-7	CASRTGTGSYEQYF	TGTGCCAGCCGAACCGGGACAGGCTCCTACGAGCAGTACTTC
TRBD1	TRBV5-8	many	TRBJ1-2	CASSRTGGNYGYTF	TGTGCCAGCAGCCGGACAGGGGGGAACTATGGCTACACCTTC
TRBD1	TRBV30	.	TRBJ2-7	CAWSVPQGVYEQYF	TGTGCCTGGAGTGTGCCCCAGGGGGTGTACGAGCAGTACTTC
.	TRBV7-9	many	TRBJ1-5	CASSPTQTLPQHF	TGTGCCAGCAGCCCAACCCAGACCTTGCCCCAGCATTTT
.	TRBV29-1	many	TRBJ2-7	CSVKFFGSSYEQYF	TGCAGCGTGAAGTTTTTTGGGAGCTCCTACGAGCAGTACTTC
TRBD1	TRBV12-3/TRBV12-4	many	TRBJ1-1	CASSPRQGWGTEAFF	TGTGCCAGCAGTCCACGACAGGGTTGGGGCACTGAAGCTTTCTTT
.	TRBV28	.	TRBJ1-1	CASSTRTLRAEAFF	TGTGCCAGCAGCACTAGGACCTTGAGGGCTGAAGCTTTCTTT
.	TRBV20-1	many	TRBJ2-5	CSASGKKETQYF	TGCAGTGCTAGCGGGAAAAAAGAGACCCAGTACTTC
TRBD1	TRBV7-8	.	TRBJ2-7	CASTFSGQGIEQYF	TGTGCCAGCACCTTCTCGGGACAGGGGATCGAGCAGTACTTC
.	TRBV30	.	TRBJ1-2	CAWDKYGYTF	TGTGCCTGGGACAAATATGGCTACACCTTC
TRBD2	TRBV28	.	TRBJ2-2	CASRRAGGSTGELFF	TGTGCCAGCAGGCGGGCGGGAGGGTCCACCGGGGAGCTGTTTTTT
.	TRBV6-5	many	TRBJ2-7	CASSYGTNSYEQYF	TGTGCCAGCAGTTACGGGACAAACTCCTACGAGCAGTACTTC
.	TRBV20-1	.	TRBJ2-7	CSARAGASYEQYF	TGCAGTGCTAGAGCTGGCGCTTCCTACGAGCAGTACTTC
.	TRBV20-1	.	TRBJ1-1	CSARTETEAFF	TGCAGTGCTAGGACCGAGACTGAAGCTTTCTTT
.	TRBV7-8	many	TRBJ1-2	CASSLGGVTGRGGYTF	TGTGCCAGCAGCTTAGGGGGGGTAACAGGGAGAGGAGGCTACACCTTC
.	TRBV6-5	.	TRBJ2-5	CANSSRRDSIKETQYF	TGTGCCAACAGTTCGAGGCGGGACAGCATAAAAGAGACCCAGTACTTC
.	TRBV27	many	TRBJ1-5	CASSSRLSNQPQHF	TGTGCCAGCAGTTCCCGGTTGTCCAATCAGCCCCAGCATTTT
TRBD2	TRBV6-5	many	TRBJ2-1	CASSYLGLAYNEQFF	TGTGCCAGCAGTTACCTAGGACTAGCCTACAATGAGCAGTTCTTC
.	TRBV28	.	TRBJ1-2	CASRTGQNYGYTF	TGTGCCAGCAGAACTGGACAGAACTATGGCTACACCTTC
.	TRBV12-3/TRBV12-4	.	TRBJ1-5	CASSREQGSRQPQHF	TGTGCCAGCAGTAGGGAACAGGGCAGTCGCCAGCCCCAGCATTTT
.	TRBV7-3	.	TRBJ1-1	CASSLTSGGQAFF	TGTGCCAGCAGCTTAACGTCCGGGGGGCAGGCTTTCTTT
.	TRBV28	.	TRBJ1-2	CASSLGVGESYTF	TGTGCCAGCAGTTTAGGCGTAGGGGAGAGCTACACCTTC
.	TRBV29-1	.	TRBJ2-7	CSVAGLGAYEQYF	TGCAGCGTTGCAGGCCTGGGGGCATACGAGCAGTACTTC
.	TRBV12-3/TRBV12-4	.	TRBJ2-5	CASSSPSGIRETQYF	TGTGCCAGCAGTTCCCCCTCAGGGATCAGGGAGACCCAGTACTTC
.	TRBV6-1	many	TRBJ2-7	CASSENEQYF	TGTGCCAGCAGTGAAAACGAGCAGTACTTC
TRBD2	TRBV20-1	.	TRBJ2-7	CSARPGGTSGEQYF	TGCAGTGCTAGACCCGGCGGGACTAGCGGAGAGCAGTACTTC
.	TRBV5-6	many	TRBJ2-4	CASSPPWSRNIQYF	TGTGCCAGCAGCCCCCCATGGTCGCGCAACATTCAGTACTTC
TRBD2	TRBV7-2	many	TRBJ2-7	CASSLGLTSYEQYF	TGTGCCAGCAGCCTGGGACTAACCTCCTACGAGCAGTACTTC
TRBD1	TRBV6-1	many	TRBJ2-5	CASSKVYTGDGETQYF	TGTGCCAGCAGTAAAGTATATACAGGGGACGGAGAGACCCAGTACTTC
.	TRBV6-1	few	TRBJ2-2	CASRDTTFTGELFF	TGTGCCAGCAGGGACACCACTTTCACCGGGGAGCTGTTTTTT
.	TRBV7-2	.	TRBJ1-1	CASTSRWGTEAFF	TGTGCCAGCACCTCCCGATGGGGCACTGAAGCTTTCTTT
TRBD2	TRBV7-8	many	TRBJ2-7	CASSPRTSGPFSEQYF	TGTGCCAGCAGCCCACGGACTAGCGGGCCGTTCTCCGAGCAGTACTTC
.	TRBV6-1	.	TRBJ2-7	CASSIGKGAGKQYF	TGTGCCAGCAGTATAGGGAAGGGGGCGGGGAAGCAGTACTTC
.	TRBV28	.	TRBJ1-6	CASSEPGGVGRSPLHF	TGTGCCAGCAGTGAACCGGGCGGGGTAGGCCGCTCACCCCTCCACTTT
.	TRBV19	many	TRBJ1-2	CASTQGVHYGYTF	TGTGCCAGTACCCAGGGAGTTCACTATGGCTACACCTTC
.	TRBV5-1	many	TRBJ2-2	CASSLDTNTGELFF	TGCGCCAGCAGCTTGGACACTAACACCGGGGAGCTGTTTTTT
TRBD2	TRBV7-2	.	TRBJ2-5	CASSLVSGIETQYF	TGTGCCAGCAGCTTAGTAAGCGGGATAGAGACCCAGTACTTC
TRBD1	TRBV12-3/TRBV12-4	many	TRBJ1-2	CASTSGQGDNYGYTF	TGTGCCAGCACCAGCGGACAGGGTGACAACTATGGCTACACCTTC
.	TRBV5-1	many	TRBJ1-2	CASRGAGGYTF	TGCGCCAGCAGGGGGGCTGGTGGCTACACCTTC
.	TRBV27	many	TRBJ2-7	CASSLGQGAEQYF	TGTGCCAGCAGTTTGGGACAAGGGGCGGAGCAGTACTTC
TRBD1	TRBV27	many	TRBJ2-7	CASSSGPGQGSRYEQYF	TGTGCCAGCAGTTCAGGTCCGGGACAGGGTAGTCGATACGAGCAGTACTTC
.	TRBV15	many	TRBJ1-1	CATSRETADTEAFF	TGTGCCACCAGCAGAGAAACGGCAGACACTGAAGCTTTCTTT
.	TRBV6-1	.	TRBJ2-7	CASSEEGTYEQYF	TGTGCCAGCAGTGAGGAGGGAACCTACGAGCAGTACTTC
.	TRBV11-3	many	TRBJ2-2	CASSLGSELGFLNTGELFF	TGTGCCAGCAGCTTAGGTTCTGAGTTGGGATTTCTGAACACCGGGGAGCTGTTTTTT
TRBD2	TRBV3-1	many	TRBJ2-2	CASSQDLGRGSGELFF	TGTGCCAGCAGCCAAGATTTGGGGCGGGGGAGCGGGGAGCTGTTTTTT
.	TRBV4-1	many	TRBJ2-5	CASRSNLLLPRLGETQYF	TGCGCCAGCAGATCCAATCTTCTTCTTCCCCGGCTAGGCGAGACCCAGTACTTC
TRBD1	TRBV6-5	.	TRBJ2-4	CASSYADRVAKNIQYF	TGTGCCAGCAGTTACGCGGACAGGGTGGCCAAAAACATTCAGTACTTC
TRBD1	TRBV30	many	TRBJ2-2	CAWNHGTATGELFF	TGTGCCTGGAACCACGGGACAGCCACCGGGGAGCTGTTTTTT